Following are 20 T cell receptor beta chains from one sample sequenced in a study of T-cell memory formation after mild COVID-19. Each CDR3 protein gets one entry after TCRdb re-called the 5' RACE reads with MiXCR. Of some 210,000 distinct CDR3 sequences listed, about 10% were seen once; the top ten hold 2.5% to 3.5%. Input material: PBMCs or a T cell subset sorted from them (not recorded which). These receptors came from a man aged 18 to 30 who had mild COVID-19 (a few samples of this study predate the infection). Cell type and time point are not known.

This clonotype was seen a handful of times. This chain links TRBV7-9 with TRBJ2-7; 7 bases map to TRBD1. Trimming cost V 5 bases and J 1 base; bases outside gene matches: 14. The CDR3 loop spans 17 amino acids. Germline CDR1 reads SEHNR; CDR2 reads FQNEAQ (reference sequence). CDR3 DNA: TGTGCCAGCAGCCCGAACCCCGGGACAGTCACTTCCTACGAGCAGTACTTC. Its translation: CASSPNPGTVTSYEQYF.

The V call is TRBV15, the J call TRBJ1-2; 9 nucleotides align to TRBD1. Germline V CDR1 and CDR2: LNHNV, YYDKDF (reference sequence). The CDR3 is made up of 16 amino acids. With V trimmed by 0 bases and J by 2 bases, 4 bases remained unmatched. CDR3 nucleotides: TGTGCCACCAGCAGAGATTGGGACAGGGAGAACTATGGCTACACCTTC. This gives the protein CATSRDWDRENYGYTF.

V is TRBV6-5 and J is TRBJ2-7; 7 bases fit TRBD1. The junction had 11 bases not matched to a gene; V was cut back by 5 bases and J by 7 bases. Germline lookup yields CDR1 MNHEY and CDR2 SVGAGI. There are 14 residues in the CDR3. The CDR3 nucleotides read TGTGCCAGCAGTCCCGATGACAGGGATGGGGAGCAGTACTTC. As protein: CASSPDDRDGEQYF.

Only a few counts were recorded for this clonotype. The CDR3 coding sequence is TGTGCCAGCAGCCAGCTATATGGCTACACCTTC. It yields the protein CASSQLYGYTF. The chain has TRBV7-9 and TRBJ1-2, with D uncertain. The V end lost 5 bases, the J end lost 5 bases, and 6 bases lay between the germline ends. CDR3 length equals 11 residues. CDR1 is SEHNR and CDR2 is FQNEAQ in the germline V gene (reference sequence).

V and J are TRBV6-5 and TRBJ1-5; no definite D call. V lost 4 bases and J 4 bases, leaving 5 bases between the germline ends. Germline V gene lookup returns CDR1 MNHEY and CDR2 SVGAGI. CDR3 size: 12 residues. The CDR3 DNA reads as TGTGCCAGCAGTTCAGGTAATCAGCCCCAGCATTTT. Translated, it gives CASSSGNQPQHF.

V and J are TRBV20-1 and TRBJ2-3; TRBD1 matches 8 bases. The CDR3 length is 15 residues. V lost 4 bases to trimming and J lost 1 base; unmatched junction nucleotides: 7. Germline values: CDR1 DFQATT, CDR2 SNEGSKA (reference sequence). The CDR3 DNA is TGCAGTGCTACCAGACAGGGGCCGGGCACAGATACGCAGTATTTT. Translating gives CSATRQGPGTDTQYF.

The chain joins TRBV7-3 to TRBJ1-1; 7 bases match TRBD1. J gave up 4 bases and V 5 bases, and 4 bases lay outside the gene matches. The length of the CDR3 is 13 residues. Germline V CDR1 and CDR2: SGHTA, FQGTGA. The CDR3 nucleotides are TGTGCCAGCAGCCCGGACAGGCGCACTGAAGCTTTCTTT. This gives the protein CASSPDRRTEAFF.

This chain's CDR3 is CASSGRGSGDRRELFF. In nucleotides, the CDR3 is TGCGCCAGCAGCGGTAGGGGAAGTGGGGACAGACGGGAGCTGTTTTTT. The chain carries TRBV5-1 and TRBJ2-2, with 7 positions matching TRBD1. This CDR3 comprises 16 residues. CDR1 is SGHRS, CDR2 YFSETQ, per germline. V lost 4 bases to trimming and J lost 9 bases; unmatched junction nucleotides: 15. The full variable domain, in which reference TRBV5-1 and TRBJ2-2 provide the parts outside the CDR3, is KAGVTQTPRYLIKTRGQQVTLSCSPISGHRSVSWYQQTPGQGLQFLFEYFSETQRNKGNFPGRFSGRQFSNSRSEMNVSTLELGDSALYLCASSGRGSGDRRELFFGEGSRLTVL.

This sequence joins TRBV12-3 or TRBV12-4 and TRBJ1-1, with D uncertain. This CDR3 contains 13 residues. Trimming pared 5 bases from V and 5 bases from J, leaving 12 bases between. CDR3: CASSTGRETEAFF. The CDR3 region has the DNA TGTGCCAGCAGTACTGGACGGGAGACTGAAGCTTTCTTT.

This clonotype turned up a few times. This chain uses TRBV18 with TRBJ2-1, with TRBD1 identical over 8 bases. The J segment lost 8 bases and the V segment lost 3 bases, leaving 6 bases of the junction unmatched. CDR3 length: 14 residues. CDR1 is KGHSH, CDR2 LQKENI, per germline. CDR3 DNA: TGTGCCAGCTCACCTTGGACAGGGCGGGATGAGCAGTTCTTC. It specifies CASSPWTGRDEQFF.

The chain joins TRBV12-3 or TRBV12-4 to TRBJ1-2; no reliable D call. The CDR3 has 12 residues. The V gene lost 5 bases and the J gene lost 8 bases, with 12 bases spanning the gap. The CDR3 loop reads CASSPRVEGYTF. In DNA, the CDR3 is TGTGCCAGCAGTCCCCGAGTGGAAGGCTACACCTTC.

In nucleotides, the CDR3 is TGTGCCAGCAGCTGGACAGGGGTGGGCAATCAGCCCCAGCATTTT. This gives the protein CASSWTGVGNQPQHF. V usage is TRBV12-3 or TRBV12-4 and J usage is TRBJ1-5, with 9 nucleotides matching TRBD1. The CDR3 is 15 amino acids. Losses at the gene ends were 6 bases for V and 2 bases for J; bases not matched to a gene: 5.

The chain joins TRBV7-2 to TRBJ2-7, with TRBD1 matching over 7 bases. The germline gives CDR1 SGHTA, CDR2 FQGNSA. The CDR3 is 15 residues long. The ends lost 2 bases at V and 5 bases at J; junction bases unmatched: 9. The CDR3: CASSLTAVRGHEQYF. The CDR3 nucleotides read TGTGCCAGCAGCTTAACGGCCGTAAGGGGGCACGAGCAGTACTTC.

This clonotype turned up a few times. V and J are TRBV7-3 and TRBJ2-3, with a possible D match to TRBD2 (6 bases). V shed 2 bases and J shed 0 bases, with 12 bases lying between them. Per germline, CDR1 SGHTA and CDR2 FQGTGA. The CDR3 runs 16 residues. The CDR3 is CASSLGPGGSTDTQYF. The CDR3 nucleotides are TGTGCCAGCAGCTTAGGCCCCGGGGGAAGCACAGATACGCAGTATTTT. The full variable domain, completed using reference TRBV7-3 and TRBJ2-3, is GAGVSQTPSNKVTEKGKYVELRCDPISGHTALYWYRQSLGQGPEFLIYFQGTGAADDSGLPNDRFFAVRPEGSVSTLKIQRTERGDSAVYLCASSLGPGGSTDTQYFGPGTRLTVL.

This clonotype was recorded a few times. This chain links TRBV5-1 with TRBJ2-3; 8 bases agree with TRBD2. The CDR3 runs 14 residues. From germline, CDR1 is SGHRS and CDR2 YFSETQ. The junction had 6 bases not matched to a gene; V was cut back by 6 bases and J by 3 bases. The CDR3 loop is CASTPGLGTDTQYF. CDR3 coding DNA: TGCGCCAGCACACCGGGACTAGGGACAGATACGCAGTATTTT.

The rearrangement joins TRBV7-9 to TRBJ1-1; the D is unclear. The CDR3 totals 13 residues. CDR1 is SEHNR, CDR2 FQNEAQ, per germline (reference sequence). The V gene lost 5 bases and the J gene lost 1 base, with 8 bases spanning the gap. Written as DNA, the CDR3 is TGTGCCAGCAGCGGTCAGGAGAACACTGAAGCTTTCTTT. Translating gives CASSGQENTEAFF.

This clonotype was detected a few times. The genes are TRBV6-1 and TRBJ2-1; either TRBD1 or TRBD2 may fit D (5 bases each). This CDR3 has 16 amino acids. CDR1 is MNHNS and CDR2 is SASEGT in the germline V gene. The V and J ends lost 6 bases and 0 bases respectively, with 15 bases between them. Here the CDR3 DNA reads TGTGCCAGCAGGGTCAGGGACGGAAGCTCCTACAATGAGCAGTTCTTC. It translates to CASRVRDGSSYNEQFF.

V usage is TRBV11-2 and J usage is TRBJ2-1, with D perhaps TRBD1 (6 bases). From germline, CDR1 is SGHAT and CDR2 FQNNGV. The CDR3 is 17 residues long. V lost 1 base and J lost 1, with 14 bases in between. CDR3 protein: CASSLGGHLESYNEQFF. CDR3 DNA sequence: TGTGCCAGCAGCTTAGGGGGGCATCTAGAGTCCTACAATGAGCAGTTCTTC.

This clonotype has only a few counts. This chain links TRBV20-1 with TRBJ2-3, with TRBD2 identical over 14 bases. With 5 bases clipped from V and 8 bases from J, the junction kept 9 bases outside the gene matches. The CDR3 is 15 amino acids. CDR1 is DFQATT, CDR2 SNEGSKA, per germline (reference sequence). The CDR3 reads CSAFLTSGGARTQYF. The CDR3 nucleotides read TGCAGTGCTTTCTTGACTAGCGGGGGGGCTCGTACGCAGTATTTT.

This clonotype was seen a few times. The chain joins TRBV5-1 to TRBJ2-1; D not resolved. The CDR3 totals 13 residues. Germline V lookup: CDR1 SGHRS, CDR2 YFSETQ. V was pared by 0 bases and J by 8 bases, with 9 bases between. In DNA form, the CDR3 reads TGCGCCAGCAGCTTGGCGGGTTTCGATGAGCAGTTCTTC. This translates into CASSLAGFDEQFF. Variable domain in full (rest from reference TRBV5-1 and TRBJ2-1): KAGVTQTPRYLIKTRGQQVTLSCSPISGHRSVSWYQQTPGQGLQFLFEYFSETQRNKGNFPGRFSGRQFSNSRSEMNVSTLELGDSALYLCASSLAGFDEQFFGPGTRLTVL.